This entry is about one T cell receptor (beta chain). CDR1 and CDR2 from the germline V gene are SQVTM and ANQGSEA. CDR3 length: 13 residues. Trimming took 3 bases from V and 2 from J, leaving 10 bases between them. This sample stems from a study of blood T cells in healthy people across ages. Using a J-beta primer mix together with a sample-barcoded 5' primer, a second PCR was run for about 6 to 11 cycles. TCRdb recomputed calls from the 5' RACE reads with MiXCR, one row per CDR3 protein. The sample consists of more than 650,000 distinct CDR3 sequences, around 24% of them appearing once. The same sample was also studied in work on T cells of mothers and their children.

The receptor was derived from a boy aged 5-17 years in good health. Sequencing input: blood. The J gene is TRBJ1-2, the V gene TRBV29-1; D is uncertain. CDR3 loop: CSVESQPNYGYTF. The CDR3 coding sequence is TGCAGCGTTGAGAGCCAACCAAACTATGGCTACACCTTC.